This T cell receptor (beta chain) emerged from a study of control samples from healthy donors and cancer patients. This clone was observed once. The germline V gene encodes CDR1 SEHNR and CDR2 FQNEAQ (reference sequence). This CDR3 spans 12 amino acids. V was trimmed by 3 bases and J by 5 bases, leaving 7 bases between them. Using immunoSEQ multiplex PCR, the repertoire was profiled, and TCRdb retains in-frame clones only, with some absent. The table has 120,000 to 150,000 clones, approximately 94% seen once. The sample comprised blood. The clonotype comes from a middle-aged man in good health. The chain couples TRBV7-9 to TRBJ2-5, with D unresolved. CDR3 protein: CASSFGLETQYF. The CDR3 DNA sequence: TGTGCCAGCAGCTTTGGTCTGGAGACCCAGTACTTC.